Listed below are T cell receptor beta chains from one sample, sequenced in a study of shared clonotypes between healthy human individuals. The method was immunoSEQ multiplex PCR; TCRdb's version includes in-frame clones alone and lacks a portion of them. The sample contains over 2 million clones, about 95% of which appear only once. The sequenced material came from naive CD8+ T cells sorted from blood. These receptors were taken from a man younger than 35 in good health. Each CDR3 is given with its conserved first and last residue. The D gene is left open where the match is weak. The size field is filled for only some rows; it gives once, few, many or a size class.

TRBV9	TRBJ2-3	NA	TRBD2	CASSPRLAASTDTQYF	TGTGCCAGCAGCCCACGACTAGCGGCTAGCACAGATACGCAGTATTTT
TRBV7-9	TRBJ2-2	NA	TRBD2	CASTFPRGGNTGELFF	TGTGCCAGCACCTTCCCTCGGGGGGGTAACACCGGGGAGCTGTTTTTT
TRBV19	TRBJ1-4	NA	NA	CASSRRQVNEKLFF	TGTGCCAGTAGCCGCAGACAGGTGAATGAAAAACTGTTTTTT
TRBV19	TRBJ1-1	NA	NA	CASSIDPGRAVTEAFF	TGTGCCAGTAGTATCGACCCAGGACGGGCGGTCACTGAAGCTTTCTTT
TRBV19	TRBJ2-5	NA	NA	CASSYDWEETQYF	TGTGCCAGTAGTTACGACTGGGAAGAGACCCAGTACTTC
TRBV4-1	TRBJ2-7	once	TRBD2	CASTEGPGLGYEQYF	TGCGCCAGCACCGAAGGCCCGGGACTAGGCTACGAGCAGTACTTC
TRBV7-2	TRBJ2-1	NA	TRBD2	CASSLDWGLAGSNEQFF	TGTGCCAGCAGCTTAGATTGGGGACTAGCGGGATCCAATGAGCAGTTCTTC
TRBV6-1	TRBJ1-6	NA	TRBD1	CASSAIGGTGTSPLHF	TGTGCCAGCAGTGCCATAGGCGGGACAGGGACATCACCCCTCCACTTT
TRBV27	TRBJ2-2	once	TRBD1	CASTLFPGTGRTGELFF	TGTGCCAGCACCCTTTTTCCCGGGACAGGGAGGACCGGGGAGCTGTTTTTT
TRBV30	TRBJ2-5	NA	TRBD1	CAWSGWQGAPPETQYF	TGTGCCTGGAGTGGCTGGCAGGGGGCCCCTCCAGAGACCCAGTACTTC
TRBV4-1	TRBJ1-2	NA	NA	CASSYRTEAYGYTF	TGCGCCAGCAGCTACCGGACAGAGGCCTATGGCTACACCTTC
TRBV7-2	TRBJ2-7	NA	TRBD2	CASSPSVTSVFGQYF	TGTGCCAGCAGCCCCTCGGTGACTAGCGTCTTCGGGCAGTACTTC
TRBV2	TRBJ2-3	NA	NA	CASLDTNTDTQYF	TGTGCCAGCTTGGACACGAACACAGATACGCAGTATTTT
TRBV6-5	TRBJ1-2	NA	NA	CASRGFPERAGYTF	TGTGCCAGCAGGGGTTTCCCCGAACGGGCTGGCTACACCTTC
TRBV10-3	TRBJ1-1	NA	NA	CAISESSEGLGTEAFF	TGTGCCATCAGTGAGTCGTCGGAGGGGCTTGGCACTGAAGCTTTCTTT
TRBV6-1	TRBJ2-3	NA	TRBD2	CASGSGGTDTQYF	TGTGCCAGTGGGAGCGGGGGCACAGATACGCAGTATTTT
TRBV19	TRBJ2-3	NA	NA	CASSYTVGDTQYF	TGTGCCAGTAGTTATACAGTGGGGGATACGCAGTATTTT
TRBV27	TRBJ1-1	few	NA	CASSSGNTEAFF	TGTGCCAGCAGTTCGGGGAACACTGAAGCTTTCTTT